The table lists the clone carrying this TCR beta chain with a count of one. As yet, its antigen is unknown. The data derive from a study of T cell responses to AZD1222 COVID-19 vaccine. Study results and caveats: Donors skewed white British and female; clonal diversity was possibly underestimated.

Assay used: immunoSEQ multiplex PCR; TCRdb lists only in-frame clones, some missing. The data contain around 130,000 clones, around 89% of them singletons. Germline V gene sequence: CDR1 SGHVS, CDR2 FNYEAQ. The CDR3 extends over 16 amino acids. V was cut by 1 base and J by 10 bases, with 17 bases left in between. The TCR originated in an adult who received the AZD1222 COVID-19 vaccine. The sample in question was peripheral blood, obtained 28 days after the second AZD1222 dose. The V call is TRBV7-6, the J call TRBJ1-6, with D unclear. CDR3 sequence: CASSLDSTAPGSPLHF. The CDR3 DNA is TGTGCCAGCAGCTTAGATTCCACGGCGCCTGGGTCACCCCTCCACTTT.